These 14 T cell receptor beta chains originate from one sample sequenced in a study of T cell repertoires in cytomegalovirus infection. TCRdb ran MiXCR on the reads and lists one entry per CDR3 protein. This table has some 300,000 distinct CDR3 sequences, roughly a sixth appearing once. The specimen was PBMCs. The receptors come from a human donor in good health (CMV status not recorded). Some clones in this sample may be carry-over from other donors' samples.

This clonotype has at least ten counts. CDR3: CASSELGQLNTEAFF. The DNA of the CDR3 is TGTGCCAGCAGTGAATTGGGACAGTTGAACACTGAAGCTTTCTTT. The rearrangement uses TRBV25-1 and TRBJ1-1; 7 bases align to TRBD1. Germline V gene lookup returns CDR1 MGHDK and CDR2 SYGVNS. V gave up 1 base and J gave up 0 bases; unmatched junction bases: 2. The CDR3 is made up of 15 amino acids.

The chain's CDR3 is CASSIDFRTGDGYTF. Written as DNA, the CDR3 is TGTGCCAGTAGTATAGATTTTCGGACAGGGGACGGCTACACCTTC. The chain uses TRBV19 and TRBJ1-2; 9 bases are a match to TRBD1. In germline, CDR1 is LNHDA, CDR2 SQIVND (reference sequence). CDR3 length: 15 amino acids. V lost 0 bases to trimming and J lost 8 bases; unmatched junction nucleotides: 7.

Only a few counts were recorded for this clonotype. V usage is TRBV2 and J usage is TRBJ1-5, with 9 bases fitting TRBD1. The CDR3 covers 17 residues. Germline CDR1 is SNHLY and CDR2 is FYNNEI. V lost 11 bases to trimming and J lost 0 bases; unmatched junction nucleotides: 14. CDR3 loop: CAGILTGGIYSNQPQHF. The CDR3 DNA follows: TGTGCCGGGATCTTGACAGGGGGGATATATAGCAATCAGCCCCAGCATTTT.

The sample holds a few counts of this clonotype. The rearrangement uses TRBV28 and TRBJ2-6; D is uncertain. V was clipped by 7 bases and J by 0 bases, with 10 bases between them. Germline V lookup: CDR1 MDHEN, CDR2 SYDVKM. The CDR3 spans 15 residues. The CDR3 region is CASKGSLSGANVLTF. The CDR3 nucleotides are TGTGCCAGCAAAGGCTCTCTCTCTGGGGCCAACGTCCTGACTTTC.

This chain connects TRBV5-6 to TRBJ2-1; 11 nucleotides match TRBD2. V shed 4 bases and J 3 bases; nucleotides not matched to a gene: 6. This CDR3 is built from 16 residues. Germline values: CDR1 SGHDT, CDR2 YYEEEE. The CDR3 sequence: CASSPGLAENYNEQFF. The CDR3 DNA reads TGTGCCAGCAGCCCGGGACTAGCGGAAAACTACAATGAGCAGTTCTTC.

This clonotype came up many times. CDR3 region: CASSLASTGGYEQYF. As DNA, the CDR3 is TGTGCCAGCAGCTTGGCCAGCACAGGGGGTTACGAGCAGTACTTC. V usage is TRBV7-2 and J usage is TRBJ2-7, with 8 bases aligning to TRBD1. Germline V CDR1 and CDR2: SGHTA, FQGNSA. CDR3 length: 15 residues. V lost 3 bases to trimming and J lost 4 bases; unmatched junction nucleotides: 8. Variable domain in full (rest from reference TRBV7-2 and TRBJ2-7): GAGVSQSPSNKVTEKGKDVELRCDPISGHTALYWYRQSLGQGLEFLIYFQGNSAPDKSGLPSDRFSAERTGGSVSTLTIQRTQQEDSAVYLCASSLASTGGYEQYFGPGTRLTVT.

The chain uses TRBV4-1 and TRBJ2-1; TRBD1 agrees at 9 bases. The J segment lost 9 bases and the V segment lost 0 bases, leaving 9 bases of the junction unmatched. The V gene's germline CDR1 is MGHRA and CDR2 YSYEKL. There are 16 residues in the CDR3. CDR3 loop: CASSQDQSDRGTEQFF. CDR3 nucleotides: TGCGCCAGCAGCCAAGATCAGTCGGACAGGGGCACTGAGCAGTTCTTC.

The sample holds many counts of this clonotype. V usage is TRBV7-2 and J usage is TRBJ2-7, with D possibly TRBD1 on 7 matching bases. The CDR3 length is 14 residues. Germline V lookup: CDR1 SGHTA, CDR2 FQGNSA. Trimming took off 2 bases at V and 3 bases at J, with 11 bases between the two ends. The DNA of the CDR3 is TGTGCCAGCAGCTTAAGCAGGGGGGACTACGAGCAGTACTTC. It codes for CASSLSRGDYEQYF.

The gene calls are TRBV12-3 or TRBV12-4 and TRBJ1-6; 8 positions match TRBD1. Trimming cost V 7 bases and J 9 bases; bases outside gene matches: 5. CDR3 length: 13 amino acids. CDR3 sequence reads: CASMDRVGSPLHF. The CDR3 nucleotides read TGTGCCAGCATGGACAGGGTCGGTTCACCCCTCCACTTT.

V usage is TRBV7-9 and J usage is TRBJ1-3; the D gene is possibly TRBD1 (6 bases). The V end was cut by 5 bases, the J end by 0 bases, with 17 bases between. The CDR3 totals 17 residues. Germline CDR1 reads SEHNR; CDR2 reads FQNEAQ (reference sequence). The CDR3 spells CASSIHKGEVSGNTIYF. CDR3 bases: TGTGCCAGCAGCATACACAAGGGGGAAGTCTCTGGAAACACCATATATTTT.

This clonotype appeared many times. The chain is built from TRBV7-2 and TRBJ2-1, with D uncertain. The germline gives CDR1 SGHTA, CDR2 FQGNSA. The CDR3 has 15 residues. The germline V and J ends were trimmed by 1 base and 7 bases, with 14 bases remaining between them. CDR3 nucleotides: TGTGCCAGCAGCTTAGGCAGATCAGATTTTAATGAGCAGTTCTTC. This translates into CASSLGRSDFNEQFF.

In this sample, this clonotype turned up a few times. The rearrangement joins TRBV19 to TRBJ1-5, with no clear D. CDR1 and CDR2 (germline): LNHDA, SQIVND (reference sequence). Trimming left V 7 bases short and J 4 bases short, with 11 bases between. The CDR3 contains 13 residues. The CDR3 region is CASTDDGNQPQHF. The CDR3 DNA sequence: TGTGCCAGTACCGACGACGGGAATCAGCCCCAGCATTTT.

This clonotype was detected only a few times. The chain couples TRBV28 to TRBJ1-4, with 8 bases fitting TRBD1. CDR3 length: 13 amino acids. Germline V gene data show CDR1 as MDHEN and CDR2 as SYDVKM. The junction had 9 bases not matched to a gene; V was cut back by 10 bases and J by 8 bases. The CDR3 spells CATEDRAREKLFF. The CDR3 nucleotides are TGTGCCACAGAGGACAGGGCCAGGGAAAAACTGTTTTTT.

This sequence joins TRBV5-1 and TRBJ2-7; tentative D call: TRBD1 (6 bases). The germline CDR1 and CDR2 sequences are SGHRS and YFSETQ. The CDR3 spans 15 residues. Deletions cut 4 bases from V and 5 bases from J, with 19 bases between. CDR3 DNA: TGCGCCAGCAGCCAACTAACAGGGTCCGTCCACGAGCAGTACTTC. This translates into CASSQLTGSVHEQYF. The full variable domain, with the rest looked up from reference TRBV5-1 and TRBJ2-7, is KAGVTQTPRYLIKTRGQQVTLSCSPISGHRSVSWYQQTPGQGLQFLFEYFSETQRNKGNFPGRFSGRQFSNSRSEMNVSTLELGDSALYLCASSQLTGSVHEQYFGPGTRLTVT.